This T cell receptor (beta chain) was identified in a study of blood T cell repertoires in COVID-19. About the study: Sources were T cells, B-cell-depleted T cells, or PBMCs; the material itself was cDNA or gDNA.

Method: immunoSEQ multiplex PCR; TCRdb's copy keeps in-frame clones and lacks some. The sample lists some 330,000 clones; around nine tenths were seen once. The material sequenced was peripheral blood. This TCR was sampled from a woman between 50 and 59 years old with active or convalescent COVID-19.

CDR3 sequence (DNA): TGTGCCAGCCTTCATGATTGGACAGCCTCTGGAAACACCATATATTTT. Protein product: CASLHDWTASGNTIYF. V usage is TRBV2 and J usage is TRBJ1-3, with a tentative D call TRBD1 (6 bases). CDR3 size: 16 residues. Trimming pared 8 bases from V and 0 bases from J, leaving 17 bases between. Looked up from germline, CDR1 is SNHLY and CDR2 is FYNNEI.